The 10 T cell receptor beta chains reported below all come from one sample, sequenced in a study of blood T cell repertoires in COVID-19. Some clones are missing from TCRdb's copy, which holds only in-frame ones; the method was immunoSEQ multiplex PCR. The profile covers nearly 300,000 clones, with approximately 88% appearing a single time and about 7% taken by the ten largest. The specimen was peripheral blood. These receptors were taken from a woman in her twenties or thirties who had recovered from COVID-19.

The chain joins TRBV19 to TRBJ1-1, with unresolved D. CDR3 length: 14 residues. Trimming cost V 4 bases and J 3 bases, with 12 bases left between them. In germline, CDR1 is LNHDA, CDR2 SQIVND (reference sequence). Here the CDR3 DNA reads TGTGCCAGTAGTAAGTCGGGGTCCTACACTGAAGCTTTCTTT. Translation gives CASSKSGSYTEAFF. The whole variable domain, filled in from reference TRBV19 and TRBJ1-1, reads DGGITQSPKYLFRKEGQNVTLSCEQNLNHDAMYWYRQDPGQGLRLIYYSQIVNDFQKGDIAEGYSVSREKKESFPLTVTSAQKNPTAFYLCASSKSGSYTEAFFGQGTRLTVV.

The CDR3 DNA reads TGTGCCAGTAGAGGAGGGGTGGACGGGGCAGATACGCAGTATTTT. Amino acids: CASRGGVDGADTQYF. The chain employs TRBV19 and TRBJ2-3, with a weak D call TRBD2 (6 bases). CDR3 length equals 15 residues. The V end lost 6 bases, the J end lost 4 bases, and 17 bases lay between the germline ends. The germline V gene encodes CDR1 LNHDA and CDR2 SQIVND (reference sequence). Full variable domain (missing parts from reference TRBV19 and TRBJ2-3): DGGITQSPKYLFRKEGQNVTLSCEQNLNHDAMYWYRQDPGQGLRLIYYSQIVNDFQKGDIAEGYSVSREKKESFPLTVTSAQKNPTAFYLCASRGGVDGADTQYFGPGTRLTVL.

The rearrangement links TRBV5-3 to TRBJ1-1, with D perhaps matching TRBD1 (6 bases). TRBV5-3 is filed as an ORF, its function uncertain. The CDR3 covers 12 residues. The V and J ends lost 3 bases and 6 bases respectively, with 9 bases between them. The CDR3 here is CARSSQGPEAFF. DNA of the CDR3: TGTGCCAGAAGCTCACAGGGCCCTGAAGCTTTCTTT.

This clone was observed a few times. CDR3 in amino acids: CASSSGRQGPSTEAFF. The CDR3, as DNA: TGTGCCAGCAGCTCAGGGCGACAGGGGCCCTCAACTGAAGCTTTCTTT. This rearrangement joins TRBV7-2 to TRBJ1-1; 8 bases are a match to TRBD1. Germline V gene lookup returns CDR1 SGHTA and CDR2 FQGNSA. V shed 4 bases, J shed 5 bases, and the junction held 12 bases outside the gene matches. The CDR3 consists of 16 residues.

The chain links TRBV11-3 to TRBJ2-1; TRBD1 might be the D (5 bases). Germline V gene lookup returns CDR1 SGHNT and CDR2 YENEEA. V gave up 4 bases and J gave up 2 bases, with 6 bases separating them. This CDR3 is 13 amino acids long. The CDR3 region is CASSSTAYNEQFF. Written as DNA, the CDR3 is TGTGCCAGCAGCTCGACAGCCTACAATGAGCAGTTCTTC.

A single count supports this clone. This chain links TRBV12-3 or TRBV12-4 with TRBJ1-6; D perhaps matches TRBD1 (6 bases). The CDR3 covers 13 residues. The V and J ends lost 5 bases and 10 bases respectively, with 12 bases between them. CDR3 protein: CASSMGQRSPLHF. For the CDR3, the DNA is TGTGCCAGCAGTATGGGACAACGGTCACCCCTCCACTTT.

The chain employs TRBV7-3 and TRBJ2-3, with TRBD1 matching 12 bases. CDR3 length equals 21 residues. The trim removed 1 base at V and 0 bases at J, leaving 14 bases unmatched. The V gene's germline CDR1 is SGHTA and CDR2 FQGTGA. CDR3 in amino acids: CASSLRIGTGGYSPSTDTQYF. The CDR3 DNA follows: TGTGCCAGCAGCTTAAGAATCGGGACAGGGGGCTACTCGCCTAGCACAGATACGCAGTATTTT.

The genes are TRBV28 and TRBJ2-3, with D unresolved. The CDR3 is 16 amino acids. Germline assignment: CDR1 MDHEN and CDR2 SYDVKM. Deletions cut 6 bases from V and 2 bases from J, with 18 bases between. CDR3 amino acids: CASSNYGVMITDTQYF. As DNA, the CDR3 is TGTGCCAGCAGCAACTATGGCGTAATGATCACAGATACGCAGTATTTT.

The chain uses TRBV6-1 and TRBJ1-1; a possible D gene is TRBD1 (6 bases). V was trimmed by 6 bases and J by 0 bases, leaving 8 bases between them. The V gene's germline CDR1 is MNHNS and CDR2 SASEGT. CDR3 length: 13 residues. The CDR3 loop is CASSRGMNTEAFF. Here the CDR3 DNA reads TGTGCCAGCAGCAGGGGCATGAACACTGAAGCTTTCTTT.

V usage is TRBV4-2 and J usage is TRBJ2-2, with D perhaps TRBD1 (5 bases). Between the trimmed V and J ends, which lost 1 base and 9 bases, there was a span of 24 bases. The CDR3 runs to 18 residues. Looked up from germline, CDR1 is LGHNA and CDR2 is YNFKEQ. The CDR3 sequence: CASSQVQVPGQFGRELFF. CDR3 DNA sequence: TGTGCCAGCAGCCAAGTCCAAGTCCCCGGACAATTTGGCAGGGAGCTGTTTTTT.